The text below deals with one T cell receptor (beta chain). Its cognate antigen is unknown. Germline V CDR1 and CDR2: SEHNR, FQNEAQ (reference sequence). The length of the CDR3 is 14 residues. The data stem from a study of T cells expressing NK-cell markers. Whole-study results and caveats: The study found dominant NKG2C+ clonotypes at roughly 1.0-7.5% of CD8+ T cells in about six donors.

Following a re-call of the 5' RACE reads, TCRdb has one entry per CDR3 protein and lacks DNA. This repertoire includes some 410,000 distinct CDR3 sequences. Material: blood T cells: a sorted CD56 or NKG2C T cell subset, CD4+ or CD8+ T cells, or bulk PBMC T cells (not recorded which). This TCR was recovered from a woman between 18 and 69 years old in good health. V usage is TRBV7-9 and J usage is TRBJ1-2. CDR3: CASSFIQLQDGYTF.